This TCR beta chain was recovered during a study of T cell repertoires in cytomegalovirus infection. As for the study in general: In the study, CMV epitopes included recently identified HLA-C-restricted and well-studied HLA-B-restricted ones. TCR beta signatures that were public indicated CMV infection and matching HLA type.

The CDR3 spans 14 residues. Trimming left V 3 bases short and J 8 bases short, with 15 bases between. Germline V gene lookup returns CDR1 SGHRS and CDR2 YFSETQ. Worth noting for this clonotype: As yet, its antigen is unknown.

Study-level findings and limits: Totalled public TCR beta family frequency picked out people who carried CMV plus the relevant HLA. HLA-C-restricted CMV clonotypes gave the most frequent clonotype in two of eight donors.

TCRdb recomputed calls from the reads with MiXCR, one row per CDR3 protein. The table has roughly 920,000 distinct CDR3 sequences, about 33% seen once. The sequence derives from a human donor in good health (CMV status not recorded). Some clones in this sample may be carry-over from other donors' samples. The chain links TRBV5-1 to TRBJ2-1; D might be TRBD2 (6 bases). Sequencing was performed on cultured CD8+ T cells from PBMCs, taken from culture after CMV antigen stimulation. CDR3 in DNA: TGCGCCAGCAGCTCTGGGGACTCCCCAGATGAGCAGTTCTTC. Amino acids: CASSSGDSPDEQFF.